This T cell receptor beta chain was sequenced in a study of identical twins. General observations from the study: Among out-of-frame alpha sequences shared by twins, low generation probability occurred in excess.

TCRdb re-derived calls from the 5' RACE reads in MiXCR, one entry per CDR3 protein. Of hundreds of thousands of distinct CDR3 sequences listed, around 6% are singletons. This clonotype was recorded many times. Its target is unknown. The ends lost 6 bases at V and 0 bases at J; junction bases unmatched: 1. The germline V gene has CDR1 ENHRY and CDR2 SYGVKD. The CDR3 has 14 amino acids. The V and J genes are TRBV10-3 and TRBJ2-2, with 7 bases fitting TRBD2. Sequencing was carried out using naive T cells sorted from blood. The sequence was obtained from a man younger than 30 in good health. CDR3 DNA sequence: TGTGCCATCAGGACTAGCACGAACACCGGGGAGCTGTTTTTT. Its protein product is CAIRTSTNTGELFF.